Given below is one T cell receptor (beta chain) in context. The antigen it recognizes is unknown. Base quality data are lacking; no much larger clone is found one base away. The CDR3 numbers 14 residues from cysteine through phenylalanine. CDR3 DNA only is kept here, 42 bases in frame from base 1. For this chain, trimming is 0 bases at the V end and 3 bases at the J end, and the number of junction bases without a gene match is 2. Taken from the germline V gene, the CDR1 and CDR2 loops are SGHAT and FQNNGV. The data belong to a study of blood T cell repertoires in COVID-19 (TCRdb year 2020). With respect to the entire study: The collaborator samples originated in the United States, Italy and Spain and spanned the acute and convalescent phases of COVID-19. Where HLA class I and class II types were available, the types were taken from metadata supplied by the sample provider, not from assay-based typing. The sample metadata nearly always contained a de-identified subject ID, COVID-19 status, age in years and sex. The dataset comprised deeply sampled blood TCRbeta repertoires from subjects exposed to, actively infected with, or recovered from COVID-19. Samples came from the ongoing ImmuneRACE study (first 160 participants) plus 1,254 subjects from 6 global collaborators. The material from the prospective study consisted of cDNA or gDNA derived from T cells, B-cell-depleted T cells, or PBMCs. The repertoires were released in a freely available public database meant as a resource for research on the immune response to SARS-CoV-2. Summary of the overall study and its limitations: The quantity of clinical and demographic metadata differed by source and by participant and was supplied without curation.

Each collaborating institution followed its own protocols to collect whole blood in K2EDTA tubes. For TCRbeta analysis, collaborators shipped samples as frozen whole blood, isolated PBMCs, or DNA extracted from either of those sample types. TCRbeta CDR3 regions were amplified from genomic DNA using the immunoSEQ Assay, a bias-controlled multiplex PCR. The original pipeline was this. Nucleated cell counts per sample were estimated from amplification of reference gene primers within the assay. To quantify the absolute abundance of each unique TCRbeta CDR3 rearrangement, sequence reads were collapsed and filtered. For each sample, productive Simpson clonality was calculated as the square root of Simpson's diversity index across productive rearrangements. What TCRdb holds here is the immuneACCESS table cut down to in-frame rearrangements. Part of the clones is not present; checked against another copy, under half of the missing clones reflect an unresolved V gene, and the others are unexplained. For V, J and clone size, that table is used; D and trimming come from the DNA. This sample holds 90,000 to 100,000 clones; 90% were observed only once. The leading ten clones occupy 5% to 6% of the sample.

The clonotype comes from a man aged 50 to 59 with acute or convalescent COVID-19. The sample comprised peripheral blood. This chain is built from TRBV11-2 and TRBJ2-7, with 7 bases aligning to TRBD1. The CDR3 amino acid sequence is: CASSLEGTVYEQYF. The nucleotide sequence reads as follows: TGTGCCAGCAGCTTAGAAGGGACAGTCTACGAGCAGTACTTC.